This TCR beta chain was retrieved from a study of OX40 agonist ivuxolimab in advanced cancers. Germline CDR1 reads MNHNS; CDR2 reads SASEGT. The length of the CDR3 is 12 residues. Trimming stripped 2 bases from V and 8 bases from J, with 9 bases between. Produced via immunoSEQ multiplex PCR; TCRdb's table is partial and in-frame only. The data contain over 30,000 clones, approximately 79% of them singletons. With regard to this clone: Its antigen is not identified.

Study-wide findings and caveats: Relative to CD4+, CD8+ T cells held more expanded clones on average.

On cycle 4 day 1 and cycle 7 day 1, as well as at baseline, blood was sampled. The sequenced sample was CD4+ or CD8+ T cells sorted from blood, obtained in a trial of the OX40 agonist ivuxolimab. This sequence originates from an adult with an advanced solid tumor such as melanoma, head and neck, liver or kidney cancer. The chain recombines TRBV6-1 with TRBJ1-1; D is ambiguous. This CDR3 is CASSESLGEAFF. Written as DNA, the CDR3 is TGTGCCAGCAGTGAAAGTCTGGGAGAAGCTTTCTTT.